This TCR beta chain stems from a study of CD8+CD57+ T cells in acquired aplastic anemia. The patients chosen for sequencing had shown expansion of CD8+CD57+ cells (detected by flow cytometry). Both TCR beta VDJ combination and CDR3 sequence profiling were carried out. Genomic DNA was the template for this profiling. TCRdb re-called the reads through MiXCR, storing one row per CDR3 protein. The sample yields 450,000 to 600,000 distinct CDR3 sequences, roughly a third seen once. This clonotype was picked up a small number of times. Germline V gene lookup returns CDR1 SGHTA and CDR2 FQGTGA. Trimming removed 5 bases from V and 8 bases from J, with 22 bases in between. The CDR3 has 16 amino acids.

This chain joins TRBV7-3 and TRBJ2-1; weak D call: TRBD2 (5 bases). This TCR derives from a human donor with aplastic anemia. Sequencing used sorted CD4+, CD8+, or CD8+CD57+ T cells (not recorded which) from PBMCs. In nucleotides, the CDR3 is TGTGCCAGCAGCCATATAGCGAGACCCCGCTTCGATGAGCAGTTCTTC. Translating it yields CASSHIARPRFDEQFF.